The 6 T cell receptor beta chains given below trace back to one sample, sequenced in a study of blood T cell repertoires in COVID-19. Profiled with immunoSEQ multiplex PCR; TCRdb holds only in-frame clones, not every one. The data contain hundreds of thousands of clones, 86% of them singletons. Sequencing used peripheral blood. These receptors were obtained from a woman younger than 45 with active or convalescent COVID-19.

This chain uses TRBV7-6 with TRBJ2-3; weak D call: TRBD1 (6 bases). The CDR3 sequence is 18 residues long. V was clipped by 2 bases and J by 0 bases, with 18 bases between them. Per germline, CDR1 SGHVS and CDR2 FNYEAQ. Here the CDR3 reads CASSLPLWDTLSTDTQYF. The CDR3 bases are TGTGCCAGCAGCTTACCTCTTTGGGACACCCTTAGCACAGATACGCAGTATTTT.

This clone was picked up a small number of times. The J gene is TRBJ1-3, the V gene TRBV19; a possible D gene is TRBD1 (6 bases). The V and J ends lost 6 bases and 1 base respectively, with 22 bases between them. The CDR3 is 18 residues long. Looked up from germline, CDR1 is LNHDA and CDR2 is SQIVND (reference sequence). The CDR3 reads CASSKGGPGTFSGNTIYF. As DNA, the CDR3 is TGTGCCAGTAGCAAGGGAGGGCCAGGGACATTTTCTGGAAACACCATATATTTT.

CDR3: CASSLGQAAVNEQFF. The DNA of the CDR3 is TGTGCCAGCAGCCTGGGACAGGCTGCTGTCAATGAGCAGTTCTTC. The chain joins TRBV7-9 to TRBJ2-1, with 8 positions matching TRBD1. V dropped 5 bases and J dropped 6; count of bases not matched to a gene: 9. Germline-derived CDR1 and CDR2 are SEHNR and FQNEAQ (reference sequence). The CDR3 is 15 residues long.

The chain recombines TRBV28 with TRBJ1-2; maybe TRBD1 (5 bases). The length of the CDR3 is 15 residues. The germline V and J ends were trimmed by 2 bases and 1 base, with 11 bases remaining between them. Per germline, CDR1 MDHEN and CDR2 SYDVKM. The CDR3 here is CASSLMTAVNYGYTF. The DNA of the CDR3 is TGTGCCAGCAGTTTAATGACAGCTGTTAACTATGGCTACACCTTC.

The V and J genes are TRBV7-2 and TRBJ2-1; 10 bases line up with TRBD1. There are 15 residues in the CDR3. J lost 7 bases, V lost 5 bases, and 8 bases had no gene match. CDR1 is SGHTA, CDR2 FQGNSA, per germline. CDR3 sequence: CASSPDRGLWNEQFF. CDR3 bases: TGTGCCAGCAGCCCCGACAGGGGGCTTTGGAATGAGCAGTTCTTC. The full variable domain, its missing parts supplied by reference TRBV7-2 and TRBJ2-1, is GAGVSQSPSNKVTEKGKDVELRCDPISGHTALYWYRQSLGQGLEFLIYFQGNSAPDKSGLPSDRFSAERTGGSVSTLTIQRTQQEDSAVYLCASSPDRGLWNEQFFGPGTRLTVL.

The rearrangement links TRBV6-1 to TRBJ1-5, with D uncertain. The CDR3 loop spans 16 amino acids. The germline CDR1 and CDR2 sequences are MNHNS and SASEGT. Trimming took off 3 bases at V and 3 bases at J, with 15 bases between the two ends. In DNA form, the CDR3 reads TGTGCCAGCAGTGAGGCAGAAACGCTCCTCAATCAGCCCCAGCATTTT. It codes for CASSEAETLLNQPQHF.